The clone carrying this T cell receptor (beta chain) came up many times. Its antigen is unidentified. Primed by a sample-barcoded 5' primer and a J-beta primer mix, a second PCR proceeded for roughly 7 to 11 cycles. One entry per CDR3 protein results from TCRdb running MiXCR on the 5' RACE reads. Of 600,000 or so distinct CDR3 sequences in the sample, around 48% were seen once. This CDR3 contains 18 residues. Germline-derived CDR1 and CDR2 are MNHNY and SVGAGI (reference sequence). Germline trimming cut 4 bases from V and 9 bases from J; bases unmatched to any gene: 19. This sample was included in a study of blood T cells in healthy people across ages. Study-wide findings and caveats: Long-lived and aged donors differed, with more naive CD4+ cells and higher diversity in the long-lived.

The material sequenced was blood. The V call is TRBV6-6, the J call TRBJ2-1; 9 nucleotides agree with TRBD2. This receptor was identified in a man of 80 years or more in good health. The CDR3 spells CASSSGGSASGKVGEQFF. The CDR3 nucleotides are TGTGCCAGCAGTTCGGGGGGCTCGGCTAGCGGGAAAGTGGGTGAGCAGTTCTTC.